This TCR beta chain appears in the sequencing data of a study of memory CD4+ T cells and cytomegalovirus serostatus. In regard to this clone: Antigen: not known.

Assay: immunoSEQ multiplex PCR; the TCRdb copy retains only in-frame clones and omits some. The sample lists around 50,000 clones; roughly four fifths were seen once. The sort gate was single viable CD3+CD4+CD8-CD45RO+ cells for memory CD4+ T cells. Serostatus was set by detecting CMV pp150, pp28, p38, p52 IgG. Positive selection with CD4 microbeads enriched total CD4+ T cells. V lost 6 bases and J 1 base, leaving 12 bases between the germline ends. This CDR3 comprises 14 residues. CDR1 is SNHLY, CDR2 FYNNEI, per germline. Broader study findings: About two fifths of the roughly 150 known CMV-associated TCRbeta sequences appeared in CD4+ memory.

The TCR comes from an adult in good health and CMV-seropositive. The V and J genes are TRBV2 and TRBJ2-5, with D maybe TRBD2 (6 bases). The sequencing input was memory CD4+ T cells from blood. The CDR3 sequence is CASRWLAVQETQYF. As DNA, the CDR3 is TGTGCCAGCAGGTGGTTAGCGGTCCAAGAGACCCAGTACTTC.